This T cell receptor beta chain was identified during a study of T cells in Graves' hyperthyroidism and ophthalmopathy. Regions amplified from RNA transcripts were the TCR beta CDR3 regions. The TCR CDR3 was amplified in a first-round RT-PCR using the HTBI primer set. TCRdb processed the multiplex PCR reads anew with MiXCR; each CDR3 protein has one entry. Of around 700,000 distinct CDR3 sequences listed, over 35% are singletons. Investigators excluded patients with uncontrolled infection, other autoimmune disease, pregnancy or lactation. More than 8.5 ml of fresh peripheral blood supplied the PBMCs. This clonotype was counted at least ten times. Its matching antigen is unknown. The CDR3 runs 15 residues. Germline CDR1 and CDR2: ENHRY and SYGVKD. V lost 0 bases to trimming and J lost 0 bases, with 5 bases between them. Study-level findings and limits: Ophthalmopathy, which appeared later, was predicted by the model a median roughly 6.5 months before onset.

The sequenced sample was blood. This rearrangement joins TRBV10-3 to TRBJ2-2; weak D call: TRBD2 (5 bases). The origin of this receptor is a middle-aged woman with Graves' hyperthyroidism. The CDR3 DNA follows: TGTGCCATCAGTGAGTCTAGCGCGAACACCGGGGAGCTGTTTTTT. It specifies CAISESSANTGELFF.